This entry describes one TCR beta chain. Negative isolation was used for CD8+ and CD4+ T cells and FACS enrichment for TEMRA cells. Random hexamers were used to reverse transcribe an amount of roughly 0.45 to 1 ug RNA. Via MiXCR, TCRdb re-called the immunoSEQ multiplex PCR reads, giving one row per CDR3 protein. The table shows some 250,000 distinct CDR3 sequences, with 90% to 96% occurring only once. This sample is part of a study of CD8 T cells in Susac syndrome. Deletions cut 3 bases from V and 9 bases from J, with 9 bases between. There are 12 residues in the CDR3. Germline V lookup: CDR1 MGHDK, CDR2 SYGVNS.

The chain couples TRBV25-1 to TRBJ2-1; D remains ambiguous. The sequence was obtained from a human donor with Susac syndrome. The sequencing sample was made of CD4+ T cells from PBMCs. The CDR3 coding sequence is TGTGCCAGCAGTGACTCCCCTTCTGAGCAGTTCTTC. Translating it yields CASSDSPSEQFF.